The sequence of this T cell receptor (beta chain) was determined in a study of blood T cell repertoires in COVID-19 (dated by TCRdb to about 2020). For the study in its entirety: Samples covering the acute and convalescent phases of COVID-19 were provided by collaborators in the United States, Italy and Spain. The prospective study material was composed of cDNA or gDNA derived from T cells, B-cell-depleted T cells, or PBMCs. Subjects who had been exposed to COVID-19, were actively infected with it, or had recovered from it provided the deeply sampled blood TCRbeta repertoires that made up the dataset. The repertoires were released in a freely available public database meant as a resource for research on the immune response to SARS-CoV-2. The samples were drawn from two sources: the first 160 participants of the ongoing ImmuneRACE study, and 1,200 or so subjects contributed by 6 global collaborators. Sample metadata almost always included a de-identified subject ID, COVID-19 status, age in years and sex. Where available, HLA class I and class II types were taken from metadata supplied by the sample provider and were not determined by assay-based typing.

This clone showed up just once. Its antigen is currently not known. Base qualities were left out, and no much larger clone turns up one base away. TCRbeta CDR3 regions were amplified from genomic DNA using the immunoSEQ Assay, a bias-controlled multiplex PCR. As for the authors' bioinformatics: The number of nucleated cells in each sample was estimated from the amplification of reference gene primers within the assay. To quantify the absolute abundance of each unique TCRbeta CDR3 rearrangement, sequence reads were collapsed and filtered. For each sample, productive Simpson clonality was calculated as the square root of Simpson's diversity index across productive rearrangements. TCRdb took this table from immuneACCESS and kept in-frame rearrangements with V and J called. Such tables lack part of the clones; where checked against another copy, unresolved V genes explain under half of the gap, and the rest is unexplained. The DNA was the basis for D and trimming; V, J and clone size are from that table. The sample table holds about 51,000 clones, of which nearly 90% were seen once. Clones ranked in the top ten supply more than 2.5% of the sample.

Whole blood was collected in K2EDTA tubes by collaborating institutions according to the institutions' own protocols. For TCRbeta analysis, collaborators shipped samples as frozen whole blood, isolated PBMCs, or DNA extracted from either of those sample types. The full study reports these points: The quantity of clinical and demographic metadata differed by source and by participant and was supplied without curation.

According to the germline V gene, CDR1 reads SGHTA and CDR2 reads FQGTGA. From cysteine to phenylalanine, the CDR3 is 15 amino acids long. The CDR3 DNA has 45 bases and is translated from base 1. Cut back by 5 bases and 3 bases, the V and J ends lie 16 bases apart. The chain couples TRBV7-3 to TRBJ2-5, and possibly TRBD1, on 6 matching bases. The source material was peripheral blood. This sequence was found in a man in his fifties with active COVID-19. The CDR3 protein is CASSPFPGVEETQYF. The nucleotides are TGTGCCAGCAGCCCTTTTCCAGGGGTAGAAGAGACCCAGTACTTC.